These T cell receptor beta chains were read from a single sample in a study of T cell repertoires in cytomegalovirus infection. From the reads, TCRdb called clonotypes with MiXCR, one entry per CDR3 protein. Among a few hundred thousand distinct CDR3 sequences listed, about a sixth were seen once. Sequences were obtained from CD8+ T cells from PBMCs. All receptors derive from a human donor in good health (CMV status not recorded). Some clones in this sample may be carry-over from other donors' samples. The CDR3 runs from the conserved cysteine through the conserved F or W. A D gene is named only where the DNA matches it firmly. A clone size is listed for some rows: how often the clone was seen (once, few, many), or a class if it is expanded.

size	D	V	CDR3
NA	TRBD2	TRBV20-1	CSARFSGGVFSDTQYF
many	NA	TRBV7-2	CASSLDLSPEAFF
few	NA	TRBV2	CASSEEGDTEAFF
many	NA	TRBV4-1	CASSQDPVRELFF
NA	TRBD2	TRBV13	CASSLGLAGLGEQYF
few	TRBD1	TRBV12-3/TRBV12-4	CASSPDRGRTNEKLFF
once	NA	TRBV28	CASSPLQRADTHGYTF
few	NA	TRBV2	CASREIRRLDPYEQYF
many	TRBD1	TRBV28	CASSTRDRGYNEQFF
many	NA	TRBV6-5	CASSYSSGNQPQHF
NA	NA	TRBV28	CASSLQNNEQFF
many	NA	TRBV11-3	CASSLDPERDAEAFF
NA	NA	TRBV12-5	CASGSPGEDFFAANVLTF
NA	NA	TRBV5-4	CASSLSLAMDNEQFF
many	NA	TRBV7-2	CASSLGGGSEEQYF
few	TRBD1	TRBV19	CASSIDRTGGVGNTEAFF
NA	NA	TRBV20-1	CSAHTLPRGASADTQYF
many	TRBD1	TRBV6-2/TRBV6-3	CASSSRDRAYEQYF
many	NA	TRBV24-1	CATSEWDSNQPQHF
few	NA	TRBV6-1	CASSEVLGVNQPQHF
many	NA	TRBV7-9	CASSLAGDSPSPLYEQYF
NA	NA	TRBV12-3/TRBV12-4	CASSSVQGNQPQHF
few	TRBD1	TRBV6-2/TRBV6-3	CASSLKPGQRSSGANVLTF
many	NA	TRBV2	CASRGGYYGYTF
few	NA	TRBV4-3	CASSQSGKNEQFF
many	TRBD1	TRBV6-2/TRBV6-3	CASRPRDRPYQPQHF
few	NA	TRBV7-8	CASSATGQNLWGSYEQYF
many	NA	TRBV12-3/TRBV12-4	CASSLVTPAAEAFF
NA	TRBD1	TRBV29-1	CSVTGTGERRETQYF
NA	NA	TRBV12-3/TRBV12-4	CASSFMFGDEAFF
few	NA	TRBV10-3	CAISGQGYTPNTEAFF
many	NA	TRBV2	CASSEAYVRYEQYF
NA	NA	TRBV19	CASSILGGSGHEQFF
NA	TRBD2	TRBV5-1	CASSLYLAGGGDTQYF
many	TRBD1	TRBV7-6	CASSLPRGRLTEAFF
NA	TRBD2	TRBV4-1	CASSQRASGGSSYEHYF
few	TRBD2	TRBV19	CASSPTSGIDSYNEQFF
NA	TRBD1	TRBV7-6	CASSASTGTSYGYTF
NA	TRBD1	TRBV4-1	CASSQEPGQGARGYTF
many	NA	TRBV28	CASREGSAYEQYF
many	NA	TRBV12-3/TRBV12-4	CASRRTPHEQYF
NA	NA	TRBV2	CASSVWGSEQYF
NA	TRBD1	TRBV4-1	CASSPDRKETQYF
many	NA	TRBV7-9	CASSLDGLAPTYEQYF
NA	TRBD2	TRBV9	CASSASGTSTYNEQFF